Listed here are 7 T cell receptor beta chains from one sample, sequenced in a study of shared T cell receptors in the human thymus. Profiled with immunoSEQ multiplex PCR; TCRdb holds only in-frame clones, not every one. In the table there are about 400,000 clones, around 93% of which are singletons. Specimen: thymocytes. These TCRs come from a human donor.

This CDR3 is CASSGSEARKSEQFF. The CDR3 nucleotides read TGTGCCAGCAGTGGGTCGGAGGCTAGGAAATCCGAGCAGTTCTTC. V is TRBV27 and J is TRBJ2-1, with a possible D match to TRBD2 (5 bases). CDR1 is MNHEY and CDR2 is SMNVEV in the germline V gene (reference sequence). The length of the CDR3 is 15 residues. V gave up 5 bases and J gave up 10 bases, with 21 bases separating them.

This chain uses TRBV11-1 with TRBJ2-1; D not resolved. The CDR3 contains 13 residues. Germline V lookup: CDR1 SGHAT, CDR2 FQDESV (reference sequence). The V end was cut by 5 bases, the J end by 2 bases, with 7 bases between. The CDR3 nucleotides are TGTGCCAGCAGCCGTACGGCCTACAATGAGCAGTTCTTC. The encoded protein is CASSRTAYNEQFF.

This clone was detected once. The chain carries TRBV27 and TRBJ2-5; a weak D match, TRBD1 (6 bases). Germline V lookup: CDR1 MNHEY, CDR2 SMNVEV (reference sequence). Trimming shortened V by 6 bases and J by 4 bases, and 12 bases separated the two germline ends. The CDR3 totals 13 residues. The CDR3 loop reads CASSQQGRETQYF. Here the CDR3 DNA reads TGTGCCAGCAGCCAACAGGGTCGAGAGACCCAGTACTTC.

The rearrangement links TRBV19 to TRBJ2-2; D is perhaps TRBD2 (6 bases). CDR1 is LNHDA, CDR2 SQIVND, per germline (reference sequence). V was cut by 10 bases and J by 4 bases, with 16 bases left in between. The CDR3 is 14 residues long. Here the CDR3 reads CATYSGRGTGELFF. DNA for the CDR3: TGTGCCACTTATAGCGGCCGCGGCACCGGGGAGCTGTTTTTT.

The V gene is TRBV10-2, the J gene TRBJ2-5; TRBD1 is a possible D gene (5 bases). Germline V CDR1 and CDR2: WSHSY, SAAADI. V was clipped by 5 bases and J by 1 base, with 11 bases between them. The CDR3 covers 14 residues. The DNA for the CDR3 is TGCGCCAGCAGTCGCCTGGACACCCAAGAGACCCAGTACTTC. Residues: CASSRLDTQETQYF.

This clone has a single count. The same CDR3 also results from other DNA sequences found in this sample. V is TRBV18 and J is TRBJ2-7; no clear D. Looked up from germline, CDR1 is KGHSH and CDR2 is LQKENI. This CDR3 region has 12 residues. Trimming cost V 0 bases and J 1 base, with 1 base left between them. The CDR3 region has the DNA TGTGCCAGCTCACCACCGTCCTACGAGCAGTACTTC. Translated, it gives CASSPPSYEQYF.

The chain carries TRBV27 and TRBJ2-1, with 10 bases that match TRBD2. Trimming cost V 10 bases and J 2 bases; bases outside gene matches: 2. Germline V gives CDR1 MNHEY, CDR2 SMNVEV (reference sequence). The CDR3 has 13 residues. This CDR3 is CATGLAAYNEQFF. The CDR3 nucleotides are TGTGCCACCGGACTAGCGGCCTACAATGAGCAGTTCTTC.